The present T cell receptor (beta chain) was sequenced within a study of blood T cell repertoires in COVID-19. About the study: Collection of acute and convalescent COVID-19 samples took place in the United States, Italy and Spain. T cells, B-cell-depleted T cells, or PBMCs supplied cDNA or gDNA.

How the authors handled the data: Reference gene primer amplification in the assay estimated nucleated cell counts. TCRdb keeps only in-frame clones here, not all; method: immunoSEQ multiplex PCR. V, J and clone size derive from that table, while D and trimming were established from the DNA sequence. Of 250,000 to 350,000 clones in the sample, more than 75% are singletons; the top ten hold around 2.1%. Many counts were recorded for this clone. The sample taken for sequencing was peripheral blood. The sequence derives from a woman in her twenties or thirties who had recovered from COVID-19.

For the CDR3, the DNA is TGTGCCAGCAAGACTTTTGTGGGACAGGGCCCAGATACGCAGTATTTT. It yields the protein CASKTFVGQGPDTQYF. The chain has TRBV28 and TRBJ2-3, with 9 nucleotides matching TRBD1. Germline loops: CDR1 MDHEN, CDR2 SYDVKM. V lost 7 bases, J lost 4 bases, and 12 bases stayed unmatched. The CDR3 loop spans 16 amino acids.